This T cell receptor beta chain originates from a study of cytomegalovirus exposure and HLA in healthy donors. Points from the study as a whole: The investigators catalogued under 200 TCR beta chains as cytomegalovirus-associated.

V lost 9 bases and J 4 bases, leaving 12 bases between the germline ends. This CDR3 has 12 amino acids. The V gene's germline CDR1 is MGHDK and CDR2 SYGVNS. Produced via immunoSEQ multiplex PCR; TCRdb's table is partial and in-frame only. The table has 190,000 or so clones, around 81% seen once. With respect to this clone: What it binds is unknown.

This receptor was obtained from a woman aged 18-29 years in good health and CMV-seropositive. Sequences were obtained from PBMCs. The chain links TRBV25-1 to TRBJ2-5; weak D call: TRBD1 (5 bases). CDR3 amino acids: CASRGWVETQYF. In nucleotides, the CDR3 is TGTGCCAGTAGGGGCTGGGTAGAGACCCAGTACTTC.